Following are 24 T cell receptor beta chains from one sample sequenced in a study of blood T cell repertoires in COVID-19. Produced via immunoSEQ multiplex PCR; TCRdb's table is partial and in-frame only. The repertoire includes a few hundred thousand clones, approximately 89% of them detected once, and under 5% sits in the top ten. The specimen was peripheral blood. The receptor set was obtained from a woman aged 55-69 years with COVID-19, enrolled during active disease.

The gene calls are TRBV28 and TRBJ1-1, with D uncertain. The V end was cut by 5 bases, the J end by 2 bases, with 15 bases between. Per germline, CDR1 MDHEN and CDR2 SYDVKM. This CDR3 has 15 amino acids. The CDR3 coding sequence is TGTGCCAGCAGTACACCCGGGCGGGTCAACACTGAAGCTTTCTTT. It encodes CASSTPGRVNTEAFF.

The chain employs TRBV2 and TRBJ1-5; D perhaps matches TRBD1 (6 bases). V lost 1 base to trimming and J lost 1 base, with 11 bases between them. This CDR3 is built from 16 residues. Germline CDR1 SNHLY, CDR2 FYNNEI. CDR3 loop: CASSEGGQRSNQPQHF. CDR3 DNA: TGTGCCAGCAGTGAAGGGGGGCAGAGAAGCAATCAGCCCCAGCATTTT.

This rearrangement joins TRBV15 to TRBJ2-7; possible D gene TRBD2, 6 bases. This CDR3 has 12 amino acids. Trimming cost V 5 bases and J 9 bases, with 14 bases left between them. Germline V lookup: CDR1 LNHNV, CDR2 YYDKDF (reference sequence). The CDR3 DNA follows: TGTGCCACCAGCGCCGGGGGAATTGGGCAGTACTTC. This translates into CATSAGGIGQYF.

A remark on this clone: The sample has other DNA sequences that encode this CDR3 too. The chain has TRBV6-6 and TRBJ2-7; D is perhaps TRBD1 (5 bases). Trimming removed 0 bases from V and 3 bases from J, with 9 bases in between. The CDR3 totals 14 residues. Germline lookup yields CDR1 MNHNY and CDR2 SVGAGI (reference sequence). The CDR3 loop reads CASSYSRTLYEQYF. In nucleotides, the CDR3 is TGTGCCAGCAGTTACTCTAGGACACTCTACGAGCAGTACTTC.

This rearrangement joins TRBV6-5 to TRBJ1-6; possibly TRBD1 for D (6 bases). Trimming stripped 2 bases from V and 8 bases from J, with 16 bases between. Looked up from germline, CDR1 is MNHEY and CDR2 is SVGAGI. The CDR3 is made up of 16 amino acids. CDR3 region: CASSYRNRERDSPLHF. Written as DNA, the CDR3 is TGTGCCAGCAGTTACCGAAACAGGGAGAGGGATTCACCCCTCCACTTT.

This clone was observed a handful of times. This chain connects TRBV6-2 or TRBV6-3 to TRBJ2-1; D possibly corresponds to TRBD2 (6 bases). Germline values: CDR1 MNHEY, CDR2 SVGEGT. The germline V and J ends were trimmed by 4 bases and 8 bases, with 15 bases remaining between them. CDR3 length: 14 amino acids. In DNA form, the CDR3 reads TGTGCCAGCAGTTCCAGGGAGGCCTTGGATGAGCAGTTCTTC. Amino acids: CASSSREALDEQFF.

The chain employs TRBV7-9 and TRBJ2-1; 8 positions match TRBD1. The CDR3 length is 15 residues. The junction had 7 bases not matched to a gene; V was cut back by 5 bases and J by 4 bases. From germline, CDR1 is SEHNR and CDR2 FQNEAQ (reference sequence). CDR3 loop: CASSGQGFDYNEQFF. The CDR3 DNA sequence: TGTGCCAGCAGCGGACAGGGCTTCGATTACAATGAGCAGTTCTTC.

This clone was observed a single time. The rearrangement uses TRBV27 and TRBJ1-4; TRBD1 might be the D (5 bases). Germline lookup yields CDR1 MNHEY and CDR2 SMNVEV (reference sequence). The CDR3 totals 15 residues. V dropped 5 bases and J dropped 7 bases, with 17 bases sitting between them. CDR3: CASSQPGSQGEKLFF. The CDR3 DNA reads TGTGCCAGCAGTCAACCCGGGTCTCAGGGTGAAAAACTGTTTTTT. The whole variable domain, remainder taken from reference TRBV27 and TRBJ1-4, is EAQVTQNPRYLITVTGKKLTVTCSQNMNHEYMSWYRQDPGLGLRQIYYSMNVEVTDKGDVPEGYKVSRKEKRNFPLILESPSPNQTSLYFCASSQPGSQGEKLFFGSGTQLSVL.

The J gene is TRBJ2-1, the V gene TRBV28; possible D gene TRBD2, 6 bases. This CDR3 is built from 14 residues. With 6 bases removed from V and 7 bases from J, the gap between germline ends came to 16 bases. Germline V lookup: CDR1 MDHEN, CDR2 SYDVKM. In nucleotides, the CDR3 is TGTGCCAGCAGATTTATTTACCGGGGGAATGAGCAGTTCTTC. Its protein product is CASRFIYRGNEQFF.

The chain is built from TRBV15 and TRBJ1-6; D ambiguous. The germline CDR1 and CDR2 sequences are LNHNV and YYDKDF (reference sequence). V lost 1 base to trimming and J lost 11 bases, with 15 bases between them. This CDR3 spans 15 amino acids. The CDR3: CATSRVLNSGTPLHF. The CDR3 region has the DNA TGTGCCACCAGCAGAGTCCTAAACTCGGGAACACCCCTCCACTTT.

V is TRBV5-1 and J is TRBJ1-2; D perhaps matches TRBD1 (6 bases). CDR1 is SGHRS and CDR2 is YFSETQ in the germline V gene. The V end was cut by 4 bases, the J end by 0 bases, with 10 bases between. The CDR3 consists of 14 residues. Written as DNA, the CDR3 is TGCGCCAGCAGCGTAGGGGGAGCTAACTATGGCTACACCTTC. As protein: CASSVGGANYGYTF.

The V and J genes are TRBV5-1 and TRBJ1-6; unclear D gene. V lost 4 bases and J lost 5, with 10 bases in between. Looked up from germline, CDR1 is SGHRS and CDR2 is YFSETQ. The CDR3 length is 14 residues. The CDR3 is CASSGGRNNSPLHF. The CDR3 DNA reads TGCGCCAGCAGCGGCGGCCGCAATAATTCACCCCTCCACTTT.

This chain links TRBV27 with TRBJ1-2, with D unresolved. The CDR3 totals 13 residues. CDR1 and CDR2 from the germline V gene are MNHEY and SMNVEV (reference sequence). V lost 6 bases and J lost 8, with 16 bases in between. The CDR3 here is CASSMAGPGGYTF. Written as DNA, the CDR3 is TGTGCCAGCAGCATGGCGGGCCCTGGGGGCTACACCTTC.

V and J are TRBV5-8 and TRBJ1-2; D gene ambiguous. CDR1 SGHTS and CDR2 YDEGEE come from the germline V gene. V lost 1 base and J 1 base, leaving 8 bases between the germline ends. This CDR3 comprises 14 residues. The CDR3 here is CASSLNRVNYGYTF. CDR3 nucleotides: TGTGCCAGCAGCTTGAACAGAGTTAACTATGGCTACACCTTC.

V gene TRBV4-1 combines with J gene TRBJ1-4, with D possibly TRBD1 on 6 matching bases. The germline V gene has CDR1 MGHRA and CDR2 YSYEKL. V was clipped by 0 bases and J by 10 bases, with 9 bases between them. The CDR3 totals 13 residues. The CDR3 DNA follows: TGCGCCAGCAGCCAAGATAGAGGGGGAAAACTGTTTTTT. It specifies CASSQDRGGKLFF.

This chain links TRBV11-2 with TRBJ2-7, with D maybe TRBD2 (7 bases). Germline V gene data show CDR1 as SGHAT and CDR2 as FQNNGV. V lost 1 base, J lost 2 bases, and 21 bases lay in between. The CDR3 totals 18 residues. CDR3 bases: TGTGCCAGCAGCTTAGTCCAGGGGTCCGCCGGGAGGACCTACGAGCAGTACTTC. Its translation is CASSLVQGSAGRTYEQYF.

The chain is built from TRBV5-1 and TRBJ1-4, with D possibly matching TRBD1 (5 bases). Germline lookup yields CDR1 SGHRS and CDR2 YFSETQ. The CDR3 has 15 amino acids. The V and J ends lost 4 bases and 8 bases respectively, with 18 bases between them. Here the CDR3 reads CASSPAGGSDEKLFF. DNA for the CDR3: TGCGCCAGCAGCCCGGCGGGGGGTAGCGACGAAAAACTGTTTTTT.

The J gene is TRBJ1-1, the V gene TRBV18, with D possibly TRBD1 on 5 matching bases. Trimming stripped 3 bases from V and 0 bases from J, with 14 bases between. Germline assignment: CDR1 KGHSH and CDR2 LQKENI. This CDR3 contains 16 residues. Here the CDR3 DNA reads TGTGCCAGCTCACCTACGTTGACAGCAATGAACACTGAAGCTTTCTTT. Translating gives CASSPTLTAMNTEAFF.

The chain is built from TRBV28 and TRBJ2-1; 12 bases match TRBD2. The germline V gene has CDR1 MDHEN and CDR2 SYDVKM. V shed 7 bases and J 7 bases; nucleotides not matched to a gene: 14. This CDR3 is built from 17 residues. The CDR3 DNA follows: TGTGCCAGCACCCGGGGGCTAGCGGGGGGGCTGTGGAATGAGCAGTTCTTC. It translates to CASTRGLAGGLWNEQFF.

The chain has TRBV6-6 and TRBJ1-1; 7 bases line up with TRBD1. The germline V gene has CDR1 MNHNY and CDR2 SVGAGI (reference sequence). V was clipped by 7 bases and J by 1 base; unmatched bases: 3. The CDR3 sequence is 13 residues long. CDR3 residues: CASNDRENTEAFF. Written as DNA, the CDR3 is TGTGCCAGCAACGACAGGGAGAACACTGAAGCTTTCTTT.

The genes are TRBV7-8 and TRBJ1-2; 7 bases align to TRBD1. The CDR3 length is 16 residues. Germline trimming cut 5 bases from V and 0 bases from J; bases unmatched to any gene: 9. The germline V gene encodes CDR1 SGHVS and CDR2 FQNEAQ. DNA of the CDR3: TGTGCCAGCAGCCGAGGGGGCGACCGGCCTAACTATGGCTACACCTTC. It encodes CASSRGGDRPNYGYTF.

V and J are TRBV5-1 and TRBJ2-2, with D hard to call. Germline lookup yields CDR1 SGHRS and CDR2 YFSETQ. Trimming removed 3 bases at V and 8 bases at J, with 14 bases between. The CDR3 runs 14 residues. The chain's CDR3 is CASSSQIAKGELFF. CDR3 DNA sequence: TGCGCCAGCAGCTCACAGATTGCTAAGGGGGAGCTGTTTTTT.

The chain carries TRBV25-1 and TRBJ1-2; D may be TRBD1 (6 bases). Between the trimmed V and J ends, which lost 2 bases and 4 bases, there was a span of 14 bases. This CDR3 region has 15 residues. In germline, CDR1 is MGHDK, CDR2 SYGVNS. The CDR3 DNA follows: TGTGCCAGCAGTGAAAGAGGGCAGGGGATCTATGGCTACACCTTC. It codes for CASSERGQGIYGYTF.

The chain has TRBV5-4 and TRBJ1-5; 7 nucleotides agree with TRBD1. V lost 4 bases and J lost 4; bases outside the gene matches: 11. The CDR3 consists of 16 residues. Germline values: CDR1 SGHNT, CDR2 YYREEE (reference sequence). The CDR3 region is CASSPDRVSGNQPQHF. The CDR3 DNA follows: TGTGCCAGCAGCCCTGACAGGGTCTCTGGGAATCAGCCCCAGCATTTT.